This TCR beta chain was sequenced in a study of shared clonotypes between healthy human individuals. Study-level information: A couple of women and a few men aged 18 to 49 served as donors.

This CDR3 region has 14 residues. CDR1 is SQVTM and CDR2 is ANQGSEA in the germline V gene. Trimming took 2 bases from V and 2 from J, leaving 10 bases between them. Execution of the assay was at deep level. As originally analysed: Junction-only immunoSEQ data arrived without quality scores, meaning filtering differed. Profiled with immunoSEQ multiplex PCR; TCRdb holds only in-frame clones, not every one. The V and J calls and clone size are taken from that table; D and trimming were inferred from the DNA. The table shows more than 1.2 million clones, with just under 99% occurring only once. The clonotype originates from a young man in good health. This chain uses TRBV29-1 with TRBJ2-1; a possible D gene is TRBD2 (6 bases). Sequencing was performed on naive CD4+ T cells sorted from blood. Subset defined: CD45RA+ positively selected. The CDR3 coding sequence is TGCAGCGTTGAAAACCTAGCGACCTACAATGAGCAGTTCTTC. This sequence encodes CSVENLATYNEQFF.